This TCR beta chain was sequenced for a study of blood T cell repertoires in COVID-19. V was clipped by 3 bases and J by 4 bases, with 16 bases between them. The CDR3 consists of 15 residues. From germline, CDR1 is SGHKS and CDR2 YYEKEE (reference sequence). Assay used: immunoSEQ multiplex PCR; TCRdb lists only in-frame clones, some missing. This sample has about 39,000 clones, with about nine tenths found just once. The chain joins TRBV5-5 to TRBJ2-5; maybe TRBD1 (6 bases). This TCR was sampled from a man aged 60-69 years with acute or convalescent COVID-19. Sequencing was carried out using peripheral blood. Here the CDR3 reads CASSSPRGQLETQYF. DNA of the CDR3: TGTGCCAGCAGCTCCCCGAGAGGACAGCTAGAGACCCAGTACTTC. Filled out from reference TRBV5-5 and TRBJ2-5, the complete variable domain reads DAGVTQSPTHLIKTRGQQVTLRCSPISGHKSVSWYQQVLGQGPQFIFQYYEKEERGRGNFPDRFSARQFPNYSSELNVNALLLGDSALYLCASSSPRGQLETQYFGPGTRLLVL.